The 20 T cell receptor beta chains below all came from one sample that was sequenced in a study of T-cell memory formation after mild COVID-19. TCRdb re-called the 5' RACE reads through MiXCR, storing one row per CDR3 protein. The table has 380,000 or so distinct CDR3 sequences, 14% seen once. Sequenced material: PBMCs or a T cell subset sorted from them (not recorded which). These receptors originate from a man younger than 35 who had mild COVID-19 (a few samples of this study predate the infection). Cell type and time point are not known.

This clonotype was recorded a few times. CDR3 sequence (DNA): TGCAGTGCTAGAGCCCAGGGTGTAGGATCACCCCTCCACTTT. Translated: CSARAQGVGSPLHF. The chain employs TRBV20-1 and TRBJ1-6; tentatively, D is TRBD1 (5 bases). Germline CDR1 reads DFQATT; CDR2 reads SNEGSKA (reference sequence). CDR3 length equals 14 residues. Trimming pared 1 base from V and 10 bases from J, leaving 14 bases between.

The chain carries TRBV12-3 or TRBV12-4 and TRBJ1-5; the D gene is possibly TRBD1 (6 bases). The V and J ends lost 6 bases and 10 bases respectively, with 16 bases between them. There are 13 residues in the CDR3. The DNA of the CDR3 is TGTGCCAGCAGCTTACAGGGTGGTCATCCCCAGCATTTT. Translating it yields CASSLQGGHPQHF.

The chain is built from TRBV5-1 and TRBJ2-1; TRBD2 matches at 10 bases. The junction had 12 bases not matched to a gene; V was cut back by 3 bases and J by 9 bases. Germline CDR1 reads SGHRS; CDR2 reads YFSETQ. The CDR3 length is 16 residues. The CDR3 sequence is CASSSISGGLGVEQFF. CDR3 coding DNA: TGCGCCAGCAGCTCCATTAGCGGGGGGCTCGGTGTTGAGCAGTTCTTC.

This CDR3 reads CATSRLEVGLAGRNEQFF. The CDR3 nucleotides are TGTGCCACCAGCAGACTGGAGGTGGGACTAGCGGGGCGCAATGAGCAGTTCTTC. The chain has TRBV15 and TRBJ2-1; TRBD2 matches 13 bases. This CDR3 spans 18 amino acids. After removal of 2 bases from V and 6 bases from J, the junction contained 10 bases not matched to a gene. The germline V gene encodes CDR1 LNHNV and CDR2 YYDKDF (reference sequence).

This clonotype turned up a few times. CDR3 nucleotide sequence: TGTGCCAGCAGCTTCACAGTGACTGGGGCCAACGTCCTGACTTTC. Translation: CASSFTVTGANVLTF. The chain recombines TRBV7-2 with TRBJ2-6; D is ambiguous. Germline loops: CDR1 SGHTA, CDR2 FQGNSA. The V gene lost 3 bases and the J gene lost 2 bases, with 8 bases spanning the gap. The CDR3 totals 15 residues.

This clonotype was found a few times. V usage is TRBV5-4 and J usage is TRBJ1-2; 11 nucleotides agree with TRBD1. The CDR3 runs to 19 residues. Germline trimming cut 4 bases from V and 3 bases from J; bases unmatched to any gene: 17. CDR1 SGHNT and CDR2 YYREEE come from the germline V gene (reference sequence). Written as DNA, the CDR3 is TGTGCCAGCAGCCTAGACGAAACGGACAGGGGGCGGAAGGACTATGGCTACACCTTC. Protein product: CASSLDETDRGRKDYGYTF.

This clonotype has ten or more counts. The chain recombines TRBV4-3 with TRBJ2-1, with D possibly matching TRBD1 (5 bases). The CDR3 loop spans 17 amino acids. Between the trimmed V and J ends, which lost 3 bases and 0 bases, there was a span of 15 bases. Germline V gene data show CDR1 as LGHNA and CDR2 as YSLEER. CDR3 residues: CASSQTLGPSSYNEQFF. The CDR3 DNA follows: TGCGCCAGCAGCCAGACATTGGGGCCGAGCTCCTACAATGAGCAGTTCTTC.

This clonotype was seen at least ten times. The DNA for the CDR3 is TGTGCCAGCGCAATCGAGGGACAGGGGGCGTGGGAGCAGTACTTC. Translated: CASAIEGQGAWEQYF. The chain is built from TRBV12-3 or TRBV12-4 and TRBJ2-7, with TRBD1 matching over 12 bases. The length of the CDR3 is 15 residues. Trimming at V came to 8 bases and at J to 7 bases, leaving 12 bases not matched to a gene.

For this clonotype: A clone one base away is much larger, so this may be a read error. The rearrangement uses TRBV5-1 and TRBJ2-3; 8 bases line up with TRBD2. J lost 4 bases, V lost 1 base, and 2 bases had no gene match. This CDR3 is 14 amino acids long. Germline CDR1 and CDR2: SGHRS and YFSETQ. The CDR3 region is CASSLYGGADTQYF. CDR3 sequence (DNA): TGCGCCAGCAGCTTGTACGGGGGGGCAGATACGCAGTATTTT.

The rearrangement links TRBV29-1 to TRBJ1-2; no reliable D call. CDR3 length: 14 amino acids. V shed 2 bases and J shed 8 bases, with 18 bases lying between them. The germline V gene encodes CDR1 SQVTM and CDR2 ANQGSEA. The CDR3, as DNA: TGCAGCGTTGAAAAGGGAGGCAGCCGGTTGGGCTACACCTTC. The encoded protein is CSVEKGGSRLGYTF.

This clonotype was seen once. J is TRBJ1-1 and V is TRBV9, with D perhaps TRBD1 (5 bases). Trimming left V 0 bases short and J 11 bases short, with 14 bases between. The germline CDR1 and CDR2 sequences are SGDLS and YYNGEE. This CDR3 comprises 13 residues. This CDR3 is CASSVAGGYVAFF. The CDR3 region has the DNA TGTGCCAGCAGCGTAGCCGGGGGGTACGTTGCTTTCTTT.

The chain carries TRBV7-9 and TRBJ2-2; 8 bases line up with TRBD1. The CDR3 has 15 residues. Germline trimming cut 8 bases from V and 6 bases from J; bases unmatched to any gene: 11. From germline, CDR1 is SEHNR and CDR2 FQNEAQ (reference sequence). The CDR3 reads CASVDRGWLAGELFF. CDR3 DNA sequence: TGTGCCAGCGTCGACAGGGGTTGGTTGGCCGGGGAGCTGTTTTTT.

The V and J genes are TRBV5-4 and TRBJ2-3; D call uncertain. From germline, CDR1 is SGHNT and CDR2 YYREEE (reference sequence). This CDR3 comprises 12 residues. V lost 7 bases and J lost 0, with 6 bases in between. Here the CDR3 reads CASPSSTDTQYF. The CDR3 DNA reads TGTGCCAGCCCCTCGAGCACAGATACGCAGTATTTT.

This clonotype has only a few counts. The gene calls are TRBV11-2 and TRBJ1-3, with D unclear. Per germline, CDR1 SGHAT and CDR2 FQNNGV. This CDR3 region has 14 residues. The V gene lost 1 base and the J gene lost 11 bases, with 15 bases spanning the gap. The CDR3 region has the DNA TGTGCCAGCAGCTTAGTGGTCAGGACGGAGGCCATATATTTT. It encodes CASSLVVRTEAIYF.

This clonotype was found a few times. J is TRBJ1-6 and V is TRBV7-8; weak D call: TRBD1 (5 bases). The germline CDR1 and CDR2 sequences are SGHVS and FQNEAQ. Between the trimmed V and J ends, which lost 4 bases and 14 bases, there was a span of 21 bases. This CDR3 is 15 amino acids long. Here the CDR3 reads CASSWGRTARGALHF. The CDR3 DNA is TGTGCCAGCAGCTGGGGCCGGACCGCCCGAGGGGCCCTCCACTTT.

This clonotype was seen a handful of times. The genes are TRBV20-1 and TRBJ1-2; the D is unclear. This CDR3 region has 12 residues. Germline V gene data show CDR1 as DFQATT and CDR2 as SNEGSKA (reference sequence). The V end lost 2 bases, the J end lost 6 bases, and 10 bases lay between the germline ends. CDR3 in DNA: TGCAGTGCTAGACTAGAGTTACATGGCTACACCTTC. It is translated as CSARLELHGYTF.

Points on this clonotype: One end of the junction does not line up with germline, which may come from a read error. The CDR3 bases are TGCAGCGTTGTCGAGCAACTAGCCAAAAACAGTCAGTACTTC. Translating gives CSVVEQLAKNSQYF. This rearrangement joins TRBV29-1 to TRBJ2-4; a possible D gene is TRBD2 (6 bases). Germline values: CDR1 SQVTM, CDR2 ANQGSEA. The CDR3 length is 14 residues. Based on the CDR3 plus reference TRBV29-1 and TRBJ2-4, the full variable domain is SAVISQKPSRDICQRGTSLTIQCQVDSQVTMMFWYRQQPGQSLTLIATANQGSEATYESGFVIDKFPISRPNLTFSTLTVSNMSPEDSSIYLCSVVEQLAKNSQYFGAGTRLSVL.

The sample holds one count of this clonotype. The gene calls are TRBV3-1 and TRBJ1-5; D might be TRBD1 (5 bases). The CDR3 runs to 15 residues. Trimming took off 0 bases at V and 7 bases at J, with 13 bases between the two ends. Per the germline V gene, CDR1 is LGHDT and CDR2 is YNNKEL (reference sequence). The CDR3 DNA is TGTGCCAGCAGCCAAGATCTTGTCCGGGGCCAGCCCCAGCATTTT. Its protein is CASSQDLVRGQPQHF.

The chain recombines TRBV25-1 with TRBJ2-5; D gene uncertain. Germline loops: CDR1 MGHDK, CDR2 SYGVNS. V lost 4 bases to trimming and J lost 0 bases, with 6 bases between them. This CDR3 has 13 residues. The CDR3 bases are TGTGCCAGCAGTGGGCCGAACCAAGAGACCCAGTACTTC. Its protein product is CASSGPNQETQYF.

This clonotype has a count of ten or more. The V and J genes are TRBV21-1 and TRBJ2-7; no DNA check was done on the table's D call, TRBD1. TRBV21-1 constitutes a pseudogene. The length of the CDR3 is 16 residues. CDR3 region: CASSIGTGKRYYEQYF. Here the CDR3 DNA reads TGTGCCAGCAGCATTGGGACAGGGAAGAGGTACTACGAGCAGTACTTC.